One and the same sample provided the 21 T cell receptor beta chains below, sequenced in a study of cytotoxic CD8 clonotypes in ibrutinib-treated CLL. TCRdb's copy holds only in-frame clones and misses some; the assay was immunoSEQ multiplex PCR. The table has around 150,000 clones, roughly 77% seen once. Source: PBMCs, taken after 12 months of ibrutinib treatment. The receptor set was obtained from a human donor with chronic lymphocytic leukemia.

J is TRBJ2-1 and V is TRBV19; 11 positions match TRBD2. Trimming at V came to 6 bases and at J to 6 bases, leaving 7 bases not matched to a gene. Germline V lookup: CDR1 LNHDA, CDR2 SQIVND (reference sequence). The CDR3 length is 15 residues. CDR3 coding DNA: TGTGCCAGTAGCACCGGGACTAGCGGTGCCAATGAGCAGTTCTTC. Its protein is CASSTGTSGANEQFF.

This chain joins TRBV7-2 and TRBJ2-3, with 7 bases identical to TRBD2. The CDR3 contains 16 residues. Germline V gene sequence: CDR1 SGHTA, CDR2 FQGNSA. V lost 2 bases to trimming and J lost 1 base; unmatched junction nucleotides: 6. CDR3 protein: CASSLPSGMGTDTQYF. CDR3 nucleotide sequence: TGTGCCAGCAGCTTACCCAGCGGGATGGGCACAGATACGCAGTATTTT.

The rearrangement joins TRBV7-9 to TRBJ2-7; D perhaps matches TRBD2 (7 bases). The CDR3 runs to 16 residues. Germline V gives CDR1 SEHNR, CDR2 FQNEAQ (reference sequence). Trimming took off 3 bases at V and 2 bases at J, with 17 bases between the two ends. CDR3 sequence reads: CASSLTLGRGTYEQYF. The CDR3 coding sequence is TGTGCCAGCAGCTTGACTTTGGGGAGGGGGACCTACGAGCAGTACTTC.

The chain uses TRBV19 and TRBJ1-5, with 7 positions matching TRBD1. With V trimmed by 3 bases and J by 1 base, 6 bases remained unmatched. The CDR3 is made up of 16 amino acids. From germline, CDR1 is LNHDA and CDR2 SQIVND (reference sequence). CDR3 in amino acids: CASSIRDRRSNQPQHF. The DNA of the CDR3 is TGTGCCAGTAGTATCCGGGACAGAAGAAGCAATCAGCCCCAGCATTTT.

V usage is TRBV7-2 and J usage is TRBJ2-5; 12 bases line up with TRBD2. V was clipped by 6 bases and J by 5 bases; unmatched bases: 7. CDR3 length: 15 amino acids. Per the germline V gene, CDR1 is SGHTA and CDR2 is FQGNSA. This CDR3 reads CASSSSGRAWETQYF. The CDR3 DNA reads TGTGCCAGCAGTTCTAGCGGGAGGGCCTGGGAGACCCAGTACTTC.

V and J are TRBV29-1 and TRBJ2-4; D is possibly TRBD1 or TRBD2 (7 bases each). V lost 7 bases, J lost 3 bases, and 13 bases lay in between. Germline CDR1 and CDR2: SQVTM and ANQGSEA. The CDR3 contains 13 residues. CDR3 sequence: CSADREGKNIQYF. CDR3 coding DNA: TGCAGCGCAGACAGGGAGGGCAAAAACATTCAGTACTTC.

V is TRBV15 and J is TRBJ2-5; tentatively, D is TRBD2 (6 bases). Trimming took off 8 bases at V and 4 bases at J, with 20 bases between the two ends. This CDR3 contains 15 residues. In germline, CDR1 is LNHNV, CDR2 YYDKDF (reference sequence). The CDR3 DNA reads as TGTGCCACCGGACCCGACGGAGGGGTTGGAGAGACCCAGTACTTC. It codes for CATGPDGGVGETQYF.

V is TRBV29-1 and J is TRBJ2-2, with 9 bases matching TRBD1. J lost 5 bases, V lost 7 bases, and 11 bases had no gene match. This CDR3 contains 15 residues. CDR1 is SQVTM, CDR2 ANQGSEA, per germline. CDR3 amino acids: CSAWDRDTLTGELFF. In nucleotides, the CDR3 is TGCAGCGCCTGGGACAGGGACACTTTAACCGGGGAGCTGTTTTTT.

CDR3 DNA sequence: TGTGCCAGGGGGACTAGCGCAGATACGCAGTATTTT. As protein: CARGTSADTQYF. The chain couples TRBV2 to TRBJ2-3, with 10 bases matching TRBD2. Germline trimming cut 9 bases from V and 4 bases from J; bases unmatched to any gene: 1. The CDR3 length is 12 residues. Germline CDR1 and CDR2: SNHLY and FYNNEI.

The rearrangement links TRBV11-2 to TRBJ1-2, with D perhaps matching TRBD1 (6 bases). The germline gives CDR1 SGHAT, CDR2 FQNNGV. V lost 1 base and J 1 base, leaving 7 bases between the germline ends. This CDR3 contains 14 residues. The CDR3 DNA sequence: TGTGCCAGCAGCTTAGCAGGGGATAACTATGGCTACACCTTC. This encodes CASSLAGDNYGYTF. The complete variable domain, with remaining parts taken from reference TRBV11-2 and TRBJ1-2, reads EAGVAQSPRYKIIEKRQSVAFWCNPISGHATLYWYQQILGQGPKLLIQFQNNGVVDDSQLPKDRFSAERLKGVDSTLKIQPAKLEDSAVYLCASSLAGDNYGYTFGSGTRLTVV.

The chain joins TRBV5-1 to TRBJ1-3; no definite D call. Germline loops: CDR1 SGHRS, CDR2 YFSETQ. CDR3 size: 14 residues. Trimming stripped 4 bases from V and 0 bases from J, with 8 bases between. In DNA, the CDR3 is TGCGCCAGCAGCCCCCGTGGCTCTGGAAACACCATATATTTT. Amino acid sequence: CASSPRGSGNTIYF.

V is TRBV7-2 and J is TRBJ2-7, with 10 nucleotides matching TRBD1. The germline gives CDR1 SGHTA, CDR2 FQGNSA. The CDR3 is 13 residues long. V lost 5 bases and J lost 5; bases outside the gene matches: 3. Here the CDR3 DNA reads TGTGCCAGCAGCCAGGGACAGGGGAACGAGCAGTACTTC. This gives the protein CASSQGQGNEQYF.

This chain connects TRBV9 to TRBJ1-2, with 8 positions matching TRBD1. In germline, CDR1 is SGDLS, CDR2 YYNGEE. Losses at the gene ends were 3 bases for V and 4 bases for J; bases not matched to a gene: 5. The CDR3 length is 14 residues. The CDR3 here is CASSAGTGTYGYTF. The CDR3 DNA sequence: TGTGCCAGCAGCGCCGGGACAGGTACCTATGGCTACACCTTC.

This chain connects TRBV27 to TRBJ1-6, with a possible D match to TRBD1 (5 bases). Trimming took off 4 bases at V and 8 bases at J, with 21 bases between the two ends. This CDR3 contains 17 residues. CDR1 is MNHEY, CDR2 SMNVEV, per germline (reference sequence). Here the CDR3 reads CASSSSWGLPLDSPLHF. CDR3 coding DNA: TGTGCCAGCAGTTCCTCTTGGGGCCTTCCCTTGGATTCACCCCTCCACTTT.

The chain carries TRBV19 and TRBJ2-1, with TRBD2 as a possible D gene (7 bases). Trimming left V 5 bases short and J 10 bases short, with 18 bases between. There are 14 residues in the CDR3. In germline, CDR1 is LNHDA, CDR2 SQIVND (reference sequence). The CDR3 spells CASSLPRGAGEQFF. The CDR3, as DNA: TGTGCCAGTAGTCTACCCCGGGGGGCTGGGGAGCAGTTCTTC.

This chain links TRBV5-1 with TRBJ2-5, with 8 positions matching TRBD2. V was clipped by 4 bases and J by 2 bases; unmatched bases: 7. This CDR3 has 15 residues. The germline V gene has CDR1 SGHRS and CDR2 YFSETQ. The CDR3 coding sequence is TGCGCCAGCAGCCCCTACGGGGGGGGGCAAGAGACCCAGTACTTC. It yields the protein CASSPYGGGQETQYF.

In the case of this clone: The same CDR3 is also encoded by other DNA sequences in this sample. The V and J genes are TRBV11-2 and TRBJ1-1; 7 bases match TRBD1. This CDR3 spans 14 amino acids. V lost 3 bases, J lost 5 bases, and 6 bases stayed unmatched. Looked up from germline, CDR1 is SGHAT and CDR2 is FQNNGV. The CDR3: CASSFGQGGTEAFF. The CDR3, as DNA: TGTGCCAGCAGCTTCGGTCAGGGGGGTACTGAAGCTTTCTTT.

The CDR3 nucleotides are TGTGCCAGCAGTTACGGACAGAACTATGGCTACACCTTC. Translated, it gives CASSYGQNYGYTF. V and J are TRBV6-5 and TRBJ1-2, with D perhaps matching TRBD1 (6 bases). Trimming took off 2 bases at V and 2 bases at J, with 6 bases between the two ends. There are 13 residues in the CDR3. Per the germline V gene, CDR1 is MNHEY and CDR2 is SVGAGI.

V and J are TRBV28 and TRBJ1-5; no clear D gene. The CDR3 is 14 amino acids. V lost 7 bases and J lost 1, with 11 bases in between. Germline CDR1 is MDHEN and CDR2 is SYDVKM. In DNA, the CDR3 is TGTGCCAGCACCCCGGGCACAAGCAATCAGCCCCAGCATTTT. Encoded protein: CASTPGTSNQPQHF.

This sequence joins TRBV7-9 and TRBJ2-3, with D possibly being TRBD1 or TRBD2 (5 bases each). The V and J ends lost 2 bases and 3 bases respectively, with 15 bases between them. The CDR3 loop spans 16 amino acids. From germline, CDR1 is SEHNR and CDR2 FQNEAQ (reference sequence). The CDR3 coding sequence is TGTGCCAGCAGCTTAACTCCCGGGACCCCGACAGATACGCAGTATTTT. Protein sequence: CASSLTPGTPTDTQYF.

V is TRBV6-1 and J is TRBJ2-7; D remains ambiguous. The CDR3 has 13 residues. Germline CDR1 is MNHNS and CDR2 is SASEGT. V gave up 1 base and J gave up 7 bases, with 11 bases separating them. This chain's CDR3 is CASSEVGRREQYF. The CDR3 coding sequence is TGTGCCAGCAGTGAAGTGGGCAGAAGGGAGCAGTACTTC.